A single sample is the source of the 24 T cell receptor beta chains below, sequenced in a study of blood T cell repertoires in COVID-19. Repertoires were generated with immunoSEQ multiplex PCR, while TCRdb's copy carries only in-frame clones and drops some. Of about 220,000 clones listed, about 80% are singletons. The sequencing input was PBMCs or T cells enriched from blood (not recorded which). Every receptor here comes from a woman in her 40s with acute COVID-19.

The V and J genes are TRBV27 and TRBJ1-1, with D maybe TRBD1 (5 bases). V lost 4 bases and J lost 4, with 16 bases in between. CDR3 length: 15 residues. Looked up from germline, CDR1 is MNHEY and CDR2 is SMNVEV (reference sequence). The CDR3 DNA reads TGTGCCAGCAGTTCACGGGCAGGGTTCGTCACTGAAGCTTTCTTT. Its protein product is CASSSRAGFVTEAFF.

The genes are TRBV6-1 and TRBJ2-7, with a weak D call TRBD1 (6 bases). Germline CDR1 and CDR2: MNHNS and SASEGT. V was trimmed by 2 bases and J by 5 bases, leaving 19 bases between them. The CDR3 runs to 16 residues. CDR3 amino acids: CASSERMRQDPDEQYF. The CDR3 DNA follows: TGTGCCAGCAGTGAAAGAATGCGACAGGATCCCGACGAGCAGTACTTC.

A few counts support this clone. The gene calls are TRBV5-6 and TRBJ2-1; D perhaps matches TRBD2 (6 bases). V lost 2 bases, J lost 9 bases, and 21 bases lay in between. The germline gives CDR1 SGHDT, CDR2 YYEEEE. The CDR3 has 16 residues. Written as DNA, the CDR3 is TGTGCCAGCAGCTTACCCCGGGACTCCCTTTCCGCTGAGCAGTTCTTC. Protein product: CASSLPRDSLSAEQFF. The variable domain in full, completed from reference TRBV5-6 and TRBJ2-1, reads DAGVTQSPTHLIKTRGQQVTLRCSPKSGHDTVSWYQQALGQGPQFIFQYYEEEERQRGNFPDRFSGHQFPNYSSELNVNALLLGDSALYLCASSLPRDSLSAEQFFGPGTRLTVL.

The J gene is TRBJ2-1, the V gene TRBV5-1; 9 bases match TRBD1. V shed 0 bases and J 7 bases; nucleotides not matched to a gene: 8. The CDR3 spans 16 residues. The germline gives CDR1 SGHRS, CDR2 YFSETQ. The DNA of the CDR3 is TGCGCCAGCAGCTTGGGTTTTCGGACAGGGGAAAATGAGCAGTTCTTC. It specifies CASSLGFRTGENEQFF.

The CDR3 here is CSVENSGGEETQYF. In nucleotides, the CDR3 is TGCAGCGTTGAGAATAGCGGGGGGGAGGAGACCCAGTACTTC. The J gene is TRBJ2-5, the V gene TRBV29-1, with 11 bases lining up with TRBD2. The length of the CDR3 is 14 residues. J gave up 5 bases and V 3 bases, and 5 bases lay outside the gene matches. Germline V gene data show CDR1 as SQVTM and CDR2 as ANQGSEA.

The chain couples TRBV7-3 to TRBJ2-3; no definite D call. The germline V gene has CDR1 SGHTA and CDR2 FQGTGA. The V end lost 0 bases, the J end lost 5 bases, and 9 bases lay between the germline ends. The CDR3 contains 14 residues. CDR3 loop: CASSLTGPVDTQYF. The CDR3 DNA is TGTGCCAGCAGCTTAACGGGCCCGGTAGATACGCAGTATTTT.

The CDR3 reads CASSPIGLPITERDYGYTF. The CDR3 nucleotides read TGTGCCAGTAGTCCGATAGGGCTTCCAATCACTGAGAGGGACTATGGCTACACCTTC. This sequence joins TRBV19 and TRBJ1-2; D not resolved. The CDR3 totals 19 residues. Deletions cut 5 bases from V and 3 bases from J, with 28 bases between. In germline, CDR1 is LNHDA, CDR2 SQIVND (reference sequence).

V is TRBV5-5 and J is TRBJ1-6; D possibly corresponds to TRBD1 (6 bases). The V end was cut by 4 bases, the J end by 10 bases, with 12 bases between. The CDR3 consists of 13 residues. From germline, CDR1 is SGHKS and CDR2 YYEKEE (reference sequence). The DNA of the CDR3 is TGTGCCAGCAGCATAACAGGGATGTCACCCCTCCACTTT. Amino acids: CASSITGMSPLHF.

This sequence joins TRBV7-9 and TRBJ1-4; D remains unclear. Trimming removed 5 bases at V and 5 bases at J, with 9 bases between. This CDR3 has 13 residues. CDR1 and CDR2 from the germline V gene are SEHNR and FQNEAQ (reference sequence). CDR3: CASSLSRNEKLFF. CDR3 sequence (DNA): TGTGCCAGCAGCCTCAGTCGAAATGAAAAACTGTTTTTT.

The chain joins TRBV11-1 to TRBJ2-3; 10 nucleotides align to TRBD2. The CDR3 has 16 amino acids. J was trimmed by 0 bases and V by 4 bases; bases with no gene match: 4. CDR1 and CDR2 from the germline V gene are SGHAT and FQDESV (reference sequence). As DNA, the CDR3 is TGTGCCAGCAGCTCCGGACTAGCGGCTAGCACAGATACGCAGTATTTT. It encodes CASSSGLAASTDTQYF. Complete variable domain (other parts from reference TRBV11-1 and TRBJ2-3): EAEVAQSPRYKITEKSQAVAFWCDPISGHATLYWYRQILGQGPELLVQFQDESVVDDSQLPKDRFSAERLKGVDSTLKIQPAELGDSAMYLCASSSGLAASTDTQYFGPGTRLTVL.

The chain couples TRBV5-1 to TRBJ2-1, with a tentative D call TRBD1 (6 bases). The V end was cut by 0 bases, the J end by 2 bases, with 9 bases between. Germline V gene data show CDR1 as SGHRS and CDR2 as YFSETQ. The CDR3 sequence is 15 residues long. CDR3 loop: CASSLGGGPYNEQFF. CDR3 coding DNA: TGCGCCAGCAGCTTGGGTGGGGGCCCCTACAATGAGCAGTTCTTC.

About this clone: Other DNA sequences within the sample encode an identical CDR3. The chain links TRBV19 to TRBJ2-3; 7 bases map to TRBD1. CDR1 is LNHDA, CDR2 SQIVND, per germline (reference sequence). The length of the CDR3 is 16 residues. J was trimmed by 0 bases and V by 3 bases; bases with no gene match: 6. The CDR3 sequence: CASSIGTATSTDTQYF. DNA for the CDR3: TGTGCCAGTAGTATCGGGACAGCTACTAGCACAGATACGCAGTATTTT.

V is TRBV5-5 and J is TRBJ2-1, with D possibly being TRBD2 (5 bases). V was cut by 6 bases and J by 4 bases, with 11 bases left in between. From germline, CDR1 is SGHKS and CDR2 YYEKEE (reference sequence). This CDR3 has 13 amino acids. The CDR3 sequence: CASMRERYNEQFF. DNA for the CDR3: TGTGCCAGCATGAGGGAAAGGTACAATGAGCAGTTCTTC.

The chain employs TRBV14 and TRBJ2-3; a possible D gene is TRBD2 (6 bases). CDR3 size: 17 residues. Germline V gene sequence: CDR1 SGHDN, CDR2 FVKESK. V lost 3 bases to trimming and J lost 1 base, with 17 bases between them. CDR3 protein: CASSHPSGGLRTDTQYF. The CDR3 DNA sequence: TGTGCCAGCAGCCACCCCTCTGGGGGACTCCGCACAGATACGCAGTATTTT.

The rearrangement links TRBV10-3 to TRBJ2-7, with TRBD2 as a possible D gene (5 bases). Per the germline V gene, CDR1 is ENHRY and CDR2 is SYGVKD. This CDR3 has 13 residues. The V end lost 0 bases, the J end lost 7 bases, and 10 bases lay between the germline ends. The CDR3 loop is CAISESHRREQYF. The CDR3 DNA follows: TGTGCCATCAGTGAGTCCCATAGGAGGGAGCAGTACTTC.

The chain is built from TRBV5-5 and TRBJ1-5; 8 bases map to TRBD1. The CDR3 has 14 residues. J was trimmed by 8 bases and V by 0 bases; bases with no gene match: 4. Per the germline V gene, CDR1 is SGHKS and CDR2 is YYEKEE (reference sequence). CDR3 in amino acids: CASSLGTGKEPQHF. CDR3 bases: TGTGCCAGCAGCTTGGGGACAGGGAAGGAGCCCCAGCATTTT.

V gene TRBV29-1 combines with J gene TRBJ1-2; TRBD1 matches at 7 bases. The CDR3 loop spans 14 amino acids. The germline V gene encodes CDR1 SQVTM and CDR2 ANQGSEA. V gave up 3 bases and J gave up 0 bases; unmatched junction bases: 4. The CDR3 loop reads CSVDLGQPNYGYTF. As DNA, the CDR3 is TGCAGCGTTGATCTGGGACAGCCTAACTATGGCTACACCTTC.

The rearrangement joins TRBV29-1 to TRBJ2-2; perhaps TRBD1 as D (6 bases). V was shortened by 7 bases and J by 2 bases, with 17 bases between the two germline ends. CDR1 and CDR2 from the germline V gene are SQVTM and ANQGSEA. The CDR3 runs to 15 residues. CDR3 loop: CSALQGHINTGELFF. The CDR3 DNA reads TGCAGCGCCTTACAGGGACATATTAACACCGGGGAGCTGTTTTTT.

V and J are TRBV2 and TRBJ2-7, with TRBD1 matching over 10 bases. Germline V CDR1 and CDR2: SNHLY, FYNNEI. CDR3 length: 13 amino acids. The V gene end was trimmed by 4 bases and the J gene end by 3 bases; junction bases not matched to a gene: 0. The CDR3 nucleotides read TGTGCCAGCAGTGGGACAGGGGGCTACGAGCAGTACTTC. Protein: CASSGTGGYEQYF. Drawing the rest from reference TRBV2 and TRBJ2-7, the complete variable domain is EPEVTQTPSHQVTQMGQEVILRCVPISNHLYFYWYRQILGQKVEFLVSFYNNEISEKSEIFDDQFSVERPDGSNFTLKIRSTKLEDSAMYFCASSGTGGYEQYFGPGTRLTVT.

The gene calls are TRBV24-1 and TRBJ1-5; D ambiguous. The CDR3 covers 14 residues. Germline-derived CDR1 and CDR2 are KGHDR and SFDVKD. Trimming shortened V by 7 bases and J by 4 bases, and 13 bases separated the two germline ends. The CDR3 sequence: CATSPSGWNQPQHF. The CDR3 DNA reads TGTGCCACCAGCCCCTCGGGTTGGAATCAGCCCCAGCATTTT.

This chain connects TRBV7-9 to TRBJ2-5; 13 nucleotides match TRBD2. The V and J ends lost 5 bases and 5 bases, in that order; junction bases with no gene match: 2. This CDR3 contains 14 residues. Germline V gene sequence: CDR1 SEHNR, CDR2 FQNEAQ (reference sequence). The DNA of the CDR3 is TGTGCCAGCAGCATGACTAGCGGGAGGGAGACCCAGTACTTC. Amino acids: CASSMTSGRETQYF.

Notes on this clone: Different DNA sequences within this sample yield the same CDR3. The V call is TRBV5-1, the J call TRBJ2-3; 14 nucleotides agree with TRBD2. The ends lost 4 bases at V and 3 bases at J; junction bases unmatched: 4. In germline, CDR1 is SGHRS, CDR2 YFSETQ. The CDR3 sequence is 16 residues long. The CDR3 is CASSRGLAGETDTQYF. CDR3 bases: TGCGCCAGCAGCCGGGGACTAGCGGGAGAAACAGATACGCAGTATTTT.

The rearrangement joins TRBV12-3 or TRBV12-4 to TRBJ1-5; no clear D. V lost 5 bases and J 0 bases, leaving 5 bases between the germline ends. There are 13 residues in the CDR3. This CDR3 reads CASSRLSNQPQHF. The CDR3 DNA sequence: TGTGCCAGCAGTAGACTTAGCAATCAGCCCCAGCATTTT.

The V call is TRBV6-1, the J call TRBJ1-5; 10 bases are a match to TRBD1. V dropped 4 bases and J dropped 2; count of bases not matched to a gene: 8. The CDR3 length is 17 residues. From germline, CDR1 is MNHNS and CDR2 SASEGT. The CDR3 here is CASSARDRGGGNQPQHF. The CDR3 nucleotides are TGTGCCAGCAGTGCCCGGGACAGGGGAGGAGGCAATCAGCCCCAGCATTTT.